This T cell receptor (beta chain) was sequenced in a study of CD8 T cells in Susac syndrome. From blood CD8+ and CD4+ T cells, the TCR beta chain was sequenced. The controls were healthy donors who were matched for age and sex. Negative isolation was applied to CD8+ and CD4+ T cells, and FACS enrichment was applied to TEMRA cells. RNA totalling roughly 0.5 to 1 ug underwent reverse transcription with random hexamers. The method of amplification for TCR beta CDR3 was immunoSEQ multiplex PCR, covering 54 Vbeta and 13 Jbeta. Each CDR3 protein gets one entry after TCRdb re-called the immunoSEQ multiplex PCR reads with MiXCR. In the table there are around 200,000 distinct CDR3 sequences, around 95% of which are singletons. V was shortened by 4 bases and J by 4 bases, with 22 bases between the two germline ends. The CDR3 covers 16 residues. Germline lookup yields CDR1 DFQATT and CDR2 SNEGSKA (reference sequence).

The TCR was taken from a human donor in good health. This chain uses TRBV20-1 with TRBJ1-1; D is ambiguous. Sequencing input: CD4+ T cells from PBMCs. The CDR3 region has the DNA TGCAGTGCTACCGATGACGGATCTTGGCCGGGCACTGAAGCTTTCTTT. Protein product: CSATDDGSWPGTEAFF.